This T cell receptor beta chain was captured by sequencing in a study of CXCR3-negative and CXCR3-positive naive CD8 T cells. Overall study results and limits: Comparison of naive CXCR3-negative and CXCR3-positive cells revealed similar TRBV-TRBJ usage, while memory cells differed. Hydrophobicity of TRB CDR3s was greater in CXCR3-positive naive cells than in CXCR3-negative naive cells. Partly lower CXCR3 expression followed cryopreservation, and most assays relied on fresh PBMCs. Diversity was high in both naive subsets and much lower in memory cells.

The CDR3 has 16 residues. Germline lookup yields CDR1 MNHNY and CDR2 SVGAGI (reference sequence). All TRB cDNA libraries came from 5' RACE performed with UMI labels. TCRdb reanalyzed the 5' RACE reads, giving one entry per CDR3 protein sequence and no DNA. The table for this sample gives fewer than 140,000 distinct CDR3 sequences. In the case of this clonotype: Its target is unknown.

Every CD8+ T cell subset underwent triplicate sorting at around 280,000 cells apiece. The chain recombines TRBV6-6 with TRBJ2-3; TCRdb selects TRBD1, and the lack of DNA leaves this call unchecked. The material sequenced was naive CXCR3+ CD8+ T cells from blood. Subset in this sample: CD45RO-CCR7+CD27+CD95- naive CD8+ T cells expressing CXCR3 (TNR3+). The TCR was taken from a human donor in good health. Some clones in this sample may be carry-over from other donors' samples. CDR3 protein: CASSTPPGQGTDTQYF.